One T cell receptor (beta chain) is described in this entry. Run at survey level, the immunoSEQ assay was version v3.0. The table came from immunoSEQ multiplex PCR; TCRdb's copy has only in-frame clones and leaves some out. In the table there are 45,000 or so clones, less than 95% of which are singletons. This specimen belongs to a study of long-term antiretroviral therapy in people with HIV. Deletions cut 3 bases from V and 8 bases from J, with 5 bases between. The CDR3 covers 10 residues. The germline V gene has CDR1 DFQATT and CDR2 SNEGSKA (reference sequence). This TCR came from a man aged 25 to 45 with HIV. The sequenced sample was unsorted PBMCs, obtained approximately 9.5 years after starting antiretroviral therapy. V usage is TRBV20-1 and J usage is TRBJ2-1; no clear D gene. The CDR3 loop is CSASWDEQFF. CDR3 coding DNA: TGCAGTGCTAGTTGGGATGAGCAGTTCTTC.